These 16 T cell receptor beta chains came from one sample sequenced in a study of shared clonotypes between healthy human individuals. Data came from immunoSEQ multiplex PCR; TCRdb stores just in-frame clones and leaves some out. Of 780,000 or so clones in the sample, around 70% were seen once. Sequencing used memory CD4+ T cells sorted from blood. Stated subset: CD45RA-negative fraction. These receptors all stem from a woman aged 25 to 39 in good health.

This clone occurred once. The chain recombines TRBV7-8 with TRBJ1-1; D perhaps matches TRBD1 (5 bases). The V gene lost 7 bases and the J gene lost 4 bases, with 19 bases spanning the gap. The CDR3 extends over 15 amino acids. Germline CDR1 is SGHVS and CDR2 is FQNEAQ. The CDR3 region has the DNA TGTGCCAGCACCTTGCTCGGGGTTAGGGGCACTGAAGCTTTCTTT. It translates to CASTLLGVRGTEAFF.

This clone came up once. The V call is TRBV5-1, the J call TRBJ2-1; the match to TRBD2 covers 7 bases. Per the germline V gene, CDR1 is SGHRS and CDR2 is YFSETQ. The CDR3 totals 18 residues. V shed 1 base and J 0 bases; nucleotides not matched to a gene: 10. CDR3 DNA: TGCGCCAGCAGCTTGACTATGGCTAGCGGTAGCTCCTACAATGAGCAGTTCTTC. It yields the protein CASSLTMASGSSYNEQFF.

The table lists this clone with a count of one. CDR3 protein: CASSYKDTGELFF. In nucleotides, the CDR3 is TGTGCCAGCAGTTACAAGGACACCGGGGAGCTGTTTTTT. This chain joins TRBV6-6 and TRBJ2-2; D is unresolved. Trimming took 2 bases from V and 3 from J, leaving 4 bases between them. This CDR3 contains 13 residues. Germline V gene sequence: CDR1 MNHNY, CDR2 SVGAGI (reference sequence).

This sequence joins TRBV11-2 and TRBJ2-5; D remains unclear. CDR3 length: 15 residues. V lost 2 bases, J lost 2 bases, and 12 bases lay in between. Germline V gives CDR1 SGHAT, CDR2 FQNNGV. The CDR3 reads CASSLSPSSQETQYF. CDR3 nucleotide sequence: TGTGCCAGCAGCTTATCCCCCTCCTCGCAAGAGACCCAGTACTTC. Using reference TRBV11-2 and TRBJ2-5 for the parts outside the CDR3, the full variable domain is EAGVAQSPRYKIIEKRQSVAFWCNPISGHATLYWYQQILGQGPKLLIQFQNNGVVDDSQLPKDRFSAERLKGVDSTLKIQPAKLEDSAVYLCASSLSPSSQETQYFGPGTRLLVL.

This clone was detected only a few times. The J gene is TRBJ2-1, the V gene TRBV6-1; D possibly matches TRBD1 or TRBD2 (5 bases each). Germline CDR1 is MNHNS and CDR2 is SASEGT. The germline V and J ends were trimmed by 7 bases and 6 bases, with 13 bases remaining between them. The CDR3 runs 13 residues. The CDR3 here is CASTSGTVNEQFF. DNA for the CDR3: TGTGCCAGCACGTCGGGGACGGTCAATGAGCAGTTCTTC.

The V call is TRBV19, the J call TRBJ2-7, with 12 bases matching TRBD2. CDR1 LNHDA and CDR2 SQIVND come from the germline V gene (reference sequence). The junction had 13 bases not matched to a gene; V was cut back by 8 bases and J by 5 bases. CDR3 length equals 16 residues. In DNA, the CDR3 is TGTGCCAGTCAGCGGCTAGCGGGAGGGCCAAGGCACGAGCAGTACTTC. Encoded protein: CASQRLAGGPRHEQYF. The entire variable domain, with the rest obtained from reference TRBV19 and TRBJ2-7, is as follows: DGGITQSPKYLFRKEGQNVTLSCEQNLNHDAMYWYRQDPGQGLRLIYYSQIVNDFQKGDIAEGYSVSREKKESFPLTVTSAQKNPTAFYLCASQRLAGGPRHEQYFGPGTRLTVT.

The rearrangement links TRBV29-1 to TRBJ2-1; D might be TRBD2 (6 bases). Per germline, CDR1 SQVTM and CDR2 ANQGSEA. V shed 7 bases and J shed 5 bases, with 15 bases lying between them. The CDR3 extends over 13 amino acids. The CDR3 spells CSAGVGADNEQFF. CDR3 DNA: TGCAGCGCGGGAGTCGGGGCGGACAATGAGCAGTTCTTC.

The V and J genes are TRBV28 and TRBJ1-1; TRBD1 aligns across 9 bases. Germline values: CDR1 MDHEN, CDR2 SYDVKM. Trimming removed 4 bases from V and 6 bases from J; junction bases left unmatched: 3. CDR3 length equals 13 residues. The CDR3 sequence is CASSSGQGAEAFF. In DNA, the CDR3 is TGTGCCAGCAGTTCGGGACAGGGTGCTGAAGCTTTCTTT.

This clone was observed a single time. The gene calls are TRBV2 and TRBJ2-7; D assignment may be TRBD1 or TRBD2 (5 bases each). The CDR3 loop spans 13 amino acids. V lost 6 bases to trimming and J lost 2 bases, with 11 bases between them. Germline V gene sequence: CDR1 SNHLY, CDR2 FYNNEI. The CDR3 DNA reads as TGTGCCAGCAGGAGGGACCAAGCCTACGAGCAGTACTTC. Amino acid sequence: CASRRDQAYEQYF.

The gene calls are TRBV18 and TRBJ2-1; D perhaps matches TRBD2 (6 bases). Trimming took off 6 bases at V and 6 bases at J, with 18 bases between the two ends. Germline lookup yields CDR1 KGHSH and CDR2 LQKENI. The CDR3 has 15 amino acids. The CDR3 nucleotides are TGTGCCAGCTCCCCTCGGGACCGGGGGTTCAATGAGCAGTTCTTC. Its translation is CASSPRDRGFNEQFF.

The chain combines TRBV28 with TRBJ2-2, with 11 nucleotides matching TRBD2. The V and J ends lost 8 bases and 5 bases, in that order; junction bases with no gene match: 13. In germline, CDR1 is MDHEN, CDR2 SYDVKM. CDR3 length: 17 amino acids. The CDR3 loop is CASSTWETSGKTGELFF. The CDR3 region has the DNA TGTGCCAGCTCAACTTGGGAGACTAGCGGGAAAACCGGGGAGCTGTTTTTT. The whole variable domain, filled in from reference TRBV28 and TRBJ2-2, reads DVKVTQSSRYLVKRTGEKVFLECVQDMDHENMFWYRQDPGLGLRLIYFSYDVKMKEKGDIPEGYSVSREKKERFSLILESASTNQTSMYLCASSTWETSGKTGELFFGEGSRLTVL.

The chain joins TRBV28 to TRBJ2-7, with D perhaps matching TRBD2 (5 bases). In germline, CDR1 is MDHEN, CDR2 SYDVKM. Deletions cut 8 bases from V and 2 bases from J, with 7 bases between. The CDR3 runs to 11 residues. The DNA of the CDR3 is TGTGCCAGCCCACTAGCCTACGAGCAGTACTTC. It encodes CASPLAYEQYF.

The V and J genes are TRBV27 and TRBJ1-1; TRBD1 is a possible D gene (6 bases). This CDR3 has 14 residues. Looked up from germline, CDR1 is MNHEY and CDR2 is SMNVEV (reference sequence). With 3 bases removed from V and 7 bases from J, the gap between germline ends came to 15 bases. The chain's CDR3 is CASSFNRDNGEAFF. The CDR3 DNA follows: TGTGCCAGCAGTTTTAACAGGGATAATGGTGAAGCTTTCTTT.

V and J are TRBV18 and TRBJ1-2, with D hard to call. The V gene's germline CDR1 is KGHSH and CDR2 LQKENI. Trimming took 2 bases from V and 6 from J, leaving 10 bases between them. The CDR3 runs to 13 residues. The CDR3: CASSPMREDGYTF. CDR3 DNA sequence: TGTGCCAGCTCACCAATGAGGGAGGATGGCTACACCTTC. The full variable domain, in which reference TRBV18 and TRBJ1-2 provide the parts outside the CDR3, is NAGVMQNPRHLVRRRGQEARLRCSPMKGHSHVYWYRQLPEEGLKFMVYLQKENIIDESGMPKERFSAEFPKEGPSILRIQQVVRGDSAAYFCASSPMREDGYTFGSGTRLTVV.

The chain carries TRBV7-9 and TRBJ1-1; no clear D. The V end was cut by 3 bases, the J end by 10 bases, with 18 bases between. From germline, CDR1 is SEHNR and CDR2 FQNEAQ (reference sequence). This CDR3 spans 14 amino acids. The CDR3 DNA reads TGTGCCAGCAGCTTGGGCACCAGGCTCTTGGGAGCTTTCTTT. The encoded protein is CASSLGTRLLGAFF.

Worth noting for this clone: A much larger clone lies a single base off, so this may be a read error. Other DNA variants within this sample encode the same CDR3. The chain couples TRBV5-1 to TRBJ1-5; D is possibly TRBD1 (5 bases). Per germline, CDR1 SGHRS and CDR2 YFSETQ. The CDR3 contains 14 residues. Trimming cost V 0 bases and J 1 base, with 5 bases left between them. The CDR3: CASSLEGSNQPQHF. CDR3 DNA sequence: TGCGCCAGCAGCTTGGAGGGGAGCAATCAGCCCCAGCATTTT.